A selection of T cell receptor beta chains follows, all from one sample in a study of T cell responses to AZD1222 COVID-19 vaccine. Sequencing used immunoSEQ multiplex PCR; TCRdb keeps in-frame clones, though not all of them. The top ten clones hold 8% to 9% of a sample with 98,000 or so clones, around 90% of them seen once. The source material was peripheral blood, sampled on day 0 of AZD1222 vaccination. The origin of the receptors is an adult in good health. The CDR3 runs from the conserved cysteine through the conserved F or W. A D gene is named only where the DNA matches it firmly. Not every row has a clone size; where given, it reads once, few, many or a size class.

- TRBD1 TRBJ1-2 TRBV6-2/TRBV6-3 TGTGCCAGCAGTTCCACGGGACAGAACTATGGCTACACCTTC CASSSTGQNYGYTF
- - TRBJ2-1 TRBV6-1 TGTGCCAGCAGTGAAAGGTCCTCAGGATACAATGAGCAGTTCTTC CASSERSSGYNEQFF
- - TRBJ1-4 TRBV28 TGTGCCAGCAAGGGGGACTCTCGGGGTGAAAAACTGTTTTTT CASKGDSRGEKLFF
once - TRBJ2-3 TRBV11-2 TGTGCCAGCAGCCAAAGCACAGATACGCAGTATTTT CASSQSTDTQYF
once - TRBJ2-2 TRBV28 TGTGCCAGCAGTTTATGGCCCCGGAACGACCTTCTACTGGTTACCGGGGAGCTGTTTTTT CASSLWPRNDLLLVTGELFF
- - TRBJ2-1 TRBV6-2/TRBV6-3 TGTGCCAGCAGTTACTCCGGCACCTACAATGAGCAGTTCTTC CASSYSGTYNEQFF
once TRBD2 TRBJ2-1 TRBV10-1 TGCGCCAGCACCCCGGGACTAGCGGGAGTAGGATCCTACAATGAGCAGTTCTTC CASTPGLAGVGSYNEQFF
few TRBD1 TRBJ1-2 TRBV7-9 TGTGCCAGCAGCCTTGACAGGGGGGCCAACTATGGCTACACCTTC CASSLDRGANYGYTF
- TRBD2 TRBJ2-3 TRBV6-2/TRBV6-3 TGTGCCAGCAGTTACGGGCGGGGGAACACAGATACGCAGTATTTT CASSYGRGNTDTQYF
- TRBD1 TRBJ1-3 TRBV19 TGTGCCAGTACCCGGGACAGGGGAGGAAACACCATATATTTT CASTRDRGGNTIYF
- - TRBJ1-2 TRBV6-1 TGTGCCAGCAGTGAAATGGCAGGCGCTAACTATGGCTACACCTTC CASSEMAGANYGYTF
- - TRBJ1-3 TRBV29-1 TGCAGCGTTGAGGCATGGGGTACTGGAAACACCATATATTTT CSVEAWGTGNTIYF
- - TRBJ2-5 TRBV7-9 TGTGCCAGCGGACGATTAGGAGGTGGTTTAGAGACCCAGTACTTC CASGRLGGGLETQYF
few - TRBJ2-3 TRBV2 TGTGCCAGCAAACGGGGGAGTACGCAGTATTTT CASKRGSTQYF
- TRBD1 TRBJ1-2 TRBV7-9 TGTGCCAGCAGCCCGGGGACAGCCTATGGCTACACCTTC CASSPGTAYGYTF
- - TRBJ2-1 TRBV6-1 TGTGCCAGCAGTGAACTAAACAGCTACAATGAGCAGTTCTTC CASSELNSYNEQFF
- TRBD2 TRBJ2-2 TRBV7-2 TGTGCCAGCAGCCCGGGACTAGCGGCGAACACCGGGGAGCTGTTTTTT CASSPGLAANTGELFF
- - TRBJ2-7 TRBV19 TGTGCCAGCAGCGGTTGGGACTCCCGGGGGGAGCAGTACTTC CASSGWDSRGEQYF
- - TRBJ1-2 TRBV6-1 TGTGCCAGCAGTGAAACACAGTTTTATGGCTACACCTTC CASSETQFYGYTF
- TRBD1 TRBJ1-3 TRBV28 TGTGCCAGCACCCTACAGGGGAGAAACACCATATATTTT CASTLQGRNTIYF
- TRBD1 TRBJ2-1 TRBV7-6 TGTGCCAGCAGCTTAGTACAGGGGTTGGACAATGAGCAGTTCTTC CASSLVQGLDNEQFF
- TRBD2 TRBJ2-7 TRBV5-4 TGTGCCAGCAGCTTGGGATCATACCTCCGACGGGAGGGGACCTACGAGCAGTACTTC CASSLGSYLRREGTYEQYF
- TRBD1 TRBJ1-2 TRBV5-4 TGTGCCAGCAGCTTGAGGACAGGGACTAACTATGGCTACACCTTC CASSLRTGTNYGYTF
- - TRBJ1-2 TRBV4-2 TGTGCCAGCAGCCAAGTCGCAGCTAACTATGGCTACACCTTC CASSQVAANYGYTF